These 13 T cell receptor beta chains share one sample of origin, sequenced in a study of T-cell reconstitution after alpha-beta-depleted transplantation in children. Unique molecular identifiers tagged the TCRbeta library. TCRdb independently ran MiXCR on the PCR reads; one entry per CDR3 protein. The data hold roughly 66,000 distinct CDR3 sequences, with roughly 4.5% observed a single time. The starting material was PBMCs, mostly from graft donor cells, obtained 180 days after TCRalphabeta/CD19-depleted stem cell transplant. All receptors come from a boy younger than two who had a stem cell transplant for acute myeloid leukemia, so the T cells may come from the graft donor.

This clonotype was found many times. The rearrangement links TRBV10-2 to TRBJ2-7, with D possibly TRBD2 on 7 matching bases. The germline CDR1 and CDR2 sequences are WSHSY and SAAADI. The CDR3 contains 12 residues. Trimming took 10 bases from V and 5 from J, leaving 15 bases between them. CDR3 region: CATRGGVNEQYV. The CDR3 DNA reads as TGCGCCACCCGAGGGGGGGTGAACGAGCAGTACGTC.

This clonotype was detected many times. This chain links TRBV18 with TRBJ2-2; the D call may be TRBD1 or TRBD2 (6 bases each). The V gene's germline CDR1 is KGHSH and CDR2 LQKENI. The CDR3 runs to 15 residues. V lost 2 bases to trimming and J lost 4 bases, with 11 bases between them. The DNA for the CDR3 is TGTGCCAGCTCACCAACGGGGGCGATCACCGGGGAGCTGTTTTTT. Translation: CASSPTGAITGELFF.

This clonotype showed up many times. Here the CDR3 reads CASSLQGEPLHF. CDR3 in DNA: TGTGCCAGCAGTTTACAGGGGGAACCCCTCCACTTT. The chain links TRBV28 to TRBJ1-6; TRBD1 aligns across 7 bases. This CDR3 is built from 12 residues. With 2 bases clipped from V and 12 bases from J, the junction kept 1 base outside the gene matches. Germline CDR1 reads MDHEN; CDR2 reads SYDVKM.

There are many counts of this clonotype. The chain uses TRBV7-9 and TRBJ2-7; unclear D gene. The CDR3 loop spans 11 amino acids. V shed 11 bases and J shed 2 bases, with 10 bases lying between them. The germline gives CDR1 SEHNR, CDR2 FQNEAQ (reference sequence). The CDR3 region is CAWADAYEQYV. In DNA, the CDR3 is TGTGCCTGGGCAGACGCCTACGAGCAGTACGTC.

This clonotype was counted many times. The chain has TRBV5-6 and TRBJ2-7, with TRBD2 as a possible D gene (5 bases). Germline loops: CDR1 SGHDT, CDR2 YYEEEE. The germline V and J ends were trimmed by 4 bases and 0 bases, with 11 bases remaining between them. The CDR3 is 14 residues long. The CDR3 DNA sequence: TGTGCCAGCAGCCGTCTGGCGGGCTCCTACGAGCAGTACTTC. Protein sequence: CASSRLAGSYEQYF.

The chain employs TRBV19 and TRBJ2-1, with D hard to call. Trimming left V 2 bases short and J 9 bases short, with 14 bases between. This CDR3 spans 14 amino acids. Germline V gene lookup returns CDR1 LNHDA and CDR2 SQIVND (reference sequence). The CDR3: CASSIIGRNGEQFF. CDR3 bases: TGTGCCAGTAGTATAATCGGACGTAATGGTGAGCAGTTCTTC.

In its sample, this clonotype was seen many times. The V call is TRBV28, the J call TRBJ2-7; D not resolved. The germline CDR1 and CDR2 sequences are MDHEN and SYDVKM. This CDR3 region has 14 residues. Trimming stripped 2 bases from V and 0 bases from J, with 8 bases between. For the CDR3, the DNA is TGTGCCAGCAGTTTACGGCGCACCTCCTACGAGCAGTACGTC. It codes for CASSLRRTSYEQYV.

This clonotype has ten or more counts. The chain is built from TRBV5-6 and TRBJ2-7; D tentatively reads TRBD1 or TRBD2 (5 bases each). The CDR3 totals 14 residues. CDR1 is SGHDT, CDR2 YYEEEE, per germline. Trimming took off 2 bases at V and 4 bases at J, with 13 bases between the two ends. The CDR3 region has the DNA TGTGCCAGCAGCTTCGGGACGGAGGATTACGAGCAGTACGTC. Protein product: CASSFGTEDYEQYV.

This clonotype was picked up many times. The chain joins TRBV10-3 to TRBJ2-1; 8 bases map to TRBD2. The V gene's germline CDR1 is ENHRY and CDR2 SYGVKD. The CDR3 runs to 17 residues. J lost 0 bases, V lost 0 bases, and 4 bases had no gene match. This chain's CDR3 is CAISESSLAGSYNEQFF. CDR3 nucleotides: TGTGCCATCAGTGAGTCGAGCCTAGCGGGCTCCTACAATGAGCAGTTCTTC.

This clonotype was seen at least ten times. The chain employs TRBV10-2 and TRBJ1-6; 8 nucleotides align to TRBD1. The CDR3 runs to 14 residues. Trimming cost V 8 bases and J 6 bases; bases outside gene matches: 6. Germline lookup yields CDR1 WSHSY and CDR2 SAAADI. CDR3 nucleotides: TGCGCCAGCCGTGGACAGGGATTTAATTCACCCCTCCACTTT. Amino acids: CASRGQGFNSPLHF.

There are many counts of this clonotype. This rearrangement joins TRBV7-2 to TRBJ1-2; 10 positions match TRBD1. Germline V gene data show CDR1 as SGHTA and CDR2 as FQGNSA. Trimming cost V 3 bases and J 5 bases; bases outside gene matches: 15. This CDR3 has 18 amino acids. The CDR3 nucleotides read TGTGCCAGCAGCTTCGCGTCGACAGGGTTGGACAGGGGGTATGGCTACACCTTC. It is translated as CASSFASTGLDRGYGYTF.

This clonotype was counted at least ten times. V and J are TRBV12-3 or TRBV12-4 and TRBJ2-6; TRBD1 aligns across 7 bases. Trimming cost V 2 bases and J 0 bases; bases outside gene matches: 7. CDR3 size: 18 residues. In DNA, the CDR3 is TGTGCCAGCAGTTTAAGTCTGACAGGGCGCTCTGGGGCCAACGTCCTGACTTTC. This sequence encodes CASSLSLTGRSGANVLTF.

This clonotype was counted ten times or more. The chain joins TRBV29-1 to TRBJ2-3, with 7 bases that match TRBD1. Trimming cost V 4 bases and J 4 bases; bases outside gene matches: 5. The germline V gene has CDR1 SQVTM and CDR2 ANQGSEA. The CDR3 consists of 13 residues. The CDR3 DNA reads TGCAGCGTTGGAAGGGGGCGGCCAGATACGCAGTATTTT. It specifies CSVGRGRPDTQYF.